Shown below are 11 T cell receptor beta chains from a single sample sequenced in a study of CD8+CD57+ T cells in acquired aplastic anemia (dated by TCRdb to 2016 to 2019). The run used an Illumina HiSeq 2000. TCR beta VDJ combination and CDR3 sequence profiling used genomic DNA as the template. Using fastp at Q25 and MiXCR, TCRdb reprocessed the public reads and kept productive beta chains. Every CDR3 protein is listed once, alongside the most common genes and DNA of its rows. The sample table lists 190,000 or so distinct CDR3 sequences, about 59% of them with a count of one. The ten largest clones add up to roughly 29% of the sample. Sample: sorted CD4+, CD8+, or CD8+CD57+ T cells (not recorded which) from PBMCs. These receptors all come from a human donor in good health.

The rearrangement links TRBV9 to TRBJ1-2; D may be TRBD1 (6 bases). The V end was cut by 7 bases, the J end by 12 bases, with 16 bases between. CDR1 and CDR2 (germline): SGDLS, YYNGEE. The CDR3 is 11 residues long. DNA for the CDR3: TGTGCCAGCGGGGGGGGCGCGGGAAACACCTTC. Translation: CASGGGAGNTF.

The chain employs TRBV9 and TRBJ2-2, with TRBD1 matching over 10 bases. CDR3 length: 18 amino acids. Germline CDR1 is SGDLS and CDR2 is YYNGEE. Trimming at V came to 4 bases and at J to 4 bases, leaving 13 bases not matched to a gene. The chain's CDR3 is CASSTPVRTGGITGELFF. CDR3 sequence (DNA): TGTGCCAGCAGCACTCCCGTGAGGACAGGGGGTATCACCGGGGAGCTGTTTTTT. The complete variable domain, with remaining parts taken from reference TRBV9 and TRBJ2-2, reads DSGVTQTPKHLITATGQRVTLRCSPRSGDLSVYWYQQSLDQGLQFLIQYYNGEERAKGNILERFSAQQFPDLHSELNLSSLELGDSALYFCASSTPVRTGGITGELFFGEGSRLTVL.

In its sample, this clonotype was seen many times. This chain joins TRBV7-7 and TRBJ1-1, with unresolved D. Germline CDR1 and CDR2: SSHAT and FNYEAQ (reference sequence). The CDR3 has 13 residues. The germline V and J ends were trimmed by 9 bases and 0 bases, with 11 bases remaining between them. The CDR3 reads CASSMTLNTEAFF. DNA of the CDR3: TGTGCCAGTAGTATGACGTTGAACACTGAAGCTTTCTTT. Full variable domain (remainder filled in from reference TRBV7-7 and TRBJ1-1): GAGVSQSPRYKVTKRGQDVTLRCDPISSHATLYWYQQALGQGPEFLTYFNYEAQPDKSGLPSDRFSAERPEGSISTLTIQRTEQRDSAMYRCASSMTLNTEAFFGQGTRLTVV.

The V and J genes are TRBV20-1 and TRBJ1-1; 10 nucleotides line up with TRBD1. CDR1 and CDR2 from the germline V gene are DFQATT and SNEGSKA (reference sequence). The CDR3 has 12 residues. CDR3 amino acids: CSSTGGVTEAFF. In DNA form, the CDR3 reads TGCAGCTCGACAGGGGGCGTCACTGAAGCTTTCTTT.

This clonotype came up once. This chain links TRBV4-1 with TRBJ2-7, with D unclear. The CDR3 loop spans 14 amino acids. V was cut by 0 bases and J by 0 bases, with 6 bases left in between. Germline V gene sequence: CDR1 MGHRA, CDR2 YSYEKL. CDR3 sequence reads: CASSQEQTSYEQYF. CDR3 nucleotide sequence: TGCGCCAGCAGCCAAGAACAGACCTCCTACGAGCAGTACTTC.

The CDR3 spells CASSLKGEGYTF. CDR3 nucleotide sequence: TGTGCCAGCAGTCTTAAAGGGGAAGGCTACACCTTC. The rearrangement joins TRBV7-2 to TRBJ1-2; a possible D gene is TRBD1 (5 bases). Trimming stripped 6 bases from V and 8 bases from J, with 13 bases between. The germline gives CDR1 SGHTA, CDR2 FQGNSA. There are 12 residues in the CDR3.

This clonotype has a single count. The chain has TRBV16 and TRBJ2-7; TRBD2 matches 11 bases. V was clipped by 0 bases and J by 2 bases; unmatched bases: 3. The CDR3 spans 16 residues. Germline V gene data show CDR1 as KGHSY and CDR2 as FQNENV. CDR3 sequence: CASSQSSGGVPYEQYF. As DNA, the CDR3 is TGTGCCAGCAGCCAATCTAGCGGGGGGGTCCCCTACGAGCAGTACTTC. The complete variable domain, with remaining parts taken from reference TRBV16 and TRBJ2-7, reads GEEVAQTPKHLVRGEGQKAKLYCAPIKGHSYVFWYQQVLKNEFKFLISFQNENVFDETGMPKERFSAKCLPNSPCSLEIQATKLEDSAVYFCASSQSSGGVPYEQYFGPGTRLTVT.

The chain is built from TRBV7-2 and TRBJ2-1; TRBD1 matches at 9 bases. The germline V gene has CDR1 SGHTA and CDR2 FQGNSA. Trimming took 5 bases from V and 7 from J; bases not matched to a gene: 12. The CDR3 runs 16 residues. CDR3 nucleotides: TGTGCCAGCAGCCTCCAACCGGGACAGGGTGGGAATGAGCAGTTCTTC. Its protein product is CASSLQPGQGGNEQFF.

This clonotype has a handful of counts. The chain combines TRBV20-1 with TRBJ2-1; D gene ambiguous. The CDR3 totals 12 residues. The V gene lost 6 bases and the J gene lost 5 bases, with 11 bases spanning the gap. CDR1 and CDR2 from the germline V gene are DFQATT and SNEGSKA (reference sequence). CDR3 protein: CSAAHGDNEQFF. As DNA, the CDR3 is TGCAGTGCCGCACATGGGGACAATGAGCAGTTCTTC.

The gene calls are TRBV6-1 and TRBJ2-7; unclear D gene. Per germline, CDR1 MNHNS and CDR2 SASEGT. This CDR3 is built from 13 residues. V lost 2 bases, J lost 7 bases, and 12 bases lay in between. This chain's CDR3 is CASSELSGWEQYF. The CDR3 DNA reads as TGTGCCAGCAGTGAATTGAGTGGCTGGGAGCAGTACTTC.

This clonotype was seen a few times. The J gene is TRBJ2-2, the V gene TRBV29-1, with 10 nucleotides matching TRBD2. The CDR3 spans 17 residues. Trimming at V came to 6 bases and at J to 5 bases, leaving 15 bases not matched to a gene. The V gene's germline CDR1 is SQVTM and CDR2 ANQGSEA. The CDR3 nucleotides read TGCAGCGTCCCGTCGGATCTAGCGGGAGAAGGTACCGGGGAGCTGTTTTTT. Translation gives CSVPSDLAGEGTGELFF.